The next 11 T cell receptor beta chains were all read from a single sample in a study of T cell repertoires in cytomegalovirus infection. Their target antigens are unknown. In TCRdb, the reads were re-called with MiXCR into one record per CDR3 protein. The table shows roughly 700,000 distinct CDR3 sequences, with about 30% occurring only once. Sequences were derived from cultured PBMCs, sampled from culture after CMV antigen stimulation. These receptors were taken from a human donor in good health (CMV status not recorded). Some clones in this sample may be carry-over from other donors' samples.

The CDR3 region is CASSEYRGSGANVLTF. The CDR3 bases are TGTGCCAGCAGTGAATATCGGGGATCTGGGGCCAACGTCCTGACTTTC. The chain recombines TRBV2 with TRBJ2-6; the D gene is possibly TRBD2 (5 bases). There are 16 residues in the CDR3. CDR1 and CDR2 (germline): SNHLY, FYNNEI. Between the trimmed V and J ends, which lost 2 bases and 1 base, there was a span of 9 bases.

J is TRBJ2-7 and V is TRBV19; 9 bases are a match to TRBD2. The CDR3 totals 14 residues. CDR1 and CDR2 (germline): LNHDA, SQIVND (reference sequence). The V and J ends lost 7 bases and 2 bases, in that order; junction bases with no gene match: 6. CDR3 coding DNA: TGTGCCAGTACCTCCCCTAGCGGGACCTACGAGCAGTACTTC. It specifies CASTSPSGTYEQYF.

The rearrangement links TRBV6-1 to TRBJ1-1; D possibly corresponds to TRBD1 (6 bases). The ends were cut back, 6 bases at V and 3 bases at J, with 11 bases in the middle. The CDR3 consists of 13 residues. CDR1 is MNHNS, CDR2 SASEGT, per germline. The CDR3 protein is CASSRTADTEAFF. The DNA for the CDR3 is TGTGCCAGCAGCCGGACAGCCGACACTGAAGCTTTCTTT.

This chain links TRBV19 with TRBJ1-4; TRBD1 matches 7 bases. The CDR3 loop spans 15 amino acids. Germline values: CDR1 LNHDA, CDR2 SQIVND (reference sequence). V dropped 2 bases and J dropped 5; count of bases not matched to a gene: 5. CDR3 nucleotides: TGTGCCAGTAGTATATGGGACAGCCAAAATGAAAAACTGTTTTTT. It encodes CASSIWDSQNEKLFF.

This clonotype occurred a few times. This chain uses TRBV6-1 with TRBJ1-5, with D unresolved. V gave up 8 bases and J gave up 0 bases, with 11 bases separating them. CDR3 length equals 14 residues. The germline V gene has CDR1 MNHNS and CDR2 SASEGT. CDR3 protein: CASRRTSSNQPQHF. CDR3 DNA sequence: TGTGCCAGCCGGCGGACCTCTAGCAATCAGCCCCAGCATTTT.

The V and J genes are TRBV4-3 and TRBJ2-3, with 8 bases fitting TRBD2. The CDR3 has 15 amino acids. The J segment lost 6 bases and the V segment lost 3 bases, leaving 8 bases of the junction unmatched. Germline lookup yields CDR1 LGHNA and CDR2 YSLEER. The CDR3 region has the DNA TGCGCCAGCAGCCACGGGACTAGTTTAATGGATACGCAGTATTTT. It encodes CASSHGTSLMDTQYF.

The J gene is TRBJ2-7, the V gene TRBV5-1; the D is unclear. There are 17 residues in the CDR3. V shed 3 bases and J shed 2 bases, with 21 bases lying between them. Germline V gene sequence: CDR1 SGHRS, CDR2 YFSETQ. CDR3: CASSSDIEHRQTYEQYF. In DNA, the CDR3 is TGCGCCAGCAGCTCCGACATAGAACACCGCCAAACCTACGAGCAGTACTTC.

V usage is TRBV29-1 and J usage is TRBJ2-3, with D possibly matching TRBD1 (5 bases). Germline lookup yields CDR1 SQVTM and CDR2 ANQGSEA. V lost 3 bases and J 2 bases, leaving 9 bases between the germline ends. The CDR3 length is 13 residues. CDR3 region: CSVESDTTDTQYF. The CDR3 nucleotides are TGCAGCGTTGAGTCGGACACCACAGATACGCAGTATTTT.

This sequence joins TRBV9 and TRBJ1-2; D is possibly TRBD1 (5 bases). V was trimmed by 0 bases and J by 2 bases, leaving 11 bases between them. This CDR3 spans 15 amino acids. Germline V CDR1 and CDR2: SGDLS, YYNGEE. CDR3 DNA sequence: TGTGCCAGCAGCGTAGTTTCGGGGACGAACTATGGCTACACCTTC. Its translation is CASSVVSGTNYGYTF.

This clonotype showed up many times. V usage is TRBV27 and J usage is TRBJ1-5, with D hard to call. The V gene's germline CDR1 is MNHEY and CDR2 SMNVEV (reference sequence). Trimming left V 8 bases short and J 4 bases short, with 9 bases between. The CDR3 runs to 12 residues. CDR3 loop: CASSRPNQPQHF. The CDR3 nucleotides are TGTGCCAGCTCTCGACCAAATCAGCCCCAGCATTTT.

This clonotype has a handful of counts. V usage is TRBV20-1 and J usage is TRBJ2-7, with 8 positions matching TRBD1. With V trimmed by 0 bases and J by 2 bases, 3 bases remained unmatched. This CDR3 spans 14 amino acids. Germline CDR1 and CDR2: DFQATT and SNEGSKA (reference sequence). CDR3 protein: CSARDRGQTYEQYF. In DNA, the CDR3 is TGCAGTGCTAGAGACAGGGGGCAAACCTACGAGCAGTACTTC.